A selection of T cell receptor beta chains follows, all from one sample in a study of T cell repertoires in cytomegalovirus infection. In TCRdb, the reads were re-called with MiXCR into one record per CDR3 protein. The table includes 200,000 or so distinct CDR3 sequences, around 20% detected once. The sequenced sample consisted of PBMCs. All receptors derive from a human donor in good health (CMV status not recorded). Some clones in this sample may be carry-over from other donors' samples. The CDR3 runs from the conserved cysteine through the conserved F or W. D genes are given only for firm matches. Expanded clones get a size class; other rows say once, few or many, or leave the size out.

size: many
V: TRBV7-2
D: -
J: TRBJ2-3
DNA: TGTGCCAGCAGCTTTTCGAGGGCCGGAGATACGCAGTATTTT
CDR3: CASSFSRAGDTQYF

size: -
V: TRBV2
D: -
J: TRBJ1-6
DNA: TGTGCCAGCAGTGACAGGGAGGCTTCACCCCTCCACTTT
CDR3: CASSDREASPLHF

size: many
V: TRBV6-2/TRBV6-3
D: TRBD2
J: TRBJ2-1
DNA: TGTGCCAGCAGTTACGGGACTAGCGGGAGCAATGAGCAGTTCTTC
CDR3: CASSYGTSGSNEQFF

size: few
V: TRBV6-5
D: -
J: TRBJ2-2
DNA: TGTGCCAGCAGTTACTCCTGGGGAGTTGGGGGGCGAAGAACCGGGGAGCTGTTTTTT
CDR3: CASSYSWGVGGRRTGELFF

size: -
V: TRBV6-2/TRBV6-3
D: TRBD1
J: TRBJ1-2
DNA: TGTGCCAGCAGTATGACGACAGGGGTGTATGGCTACACCTTC
CDR3: CASSMTTGVYGYTF

size: many
V: TRBV4-3
D: TRBD2
J: TRBJ2-1
DNA: TGCGCCAGCAGCCAAGACCTAGCGGGAGGGGAGAATGAGCAGTTCTTC
CDR3: CASSQDLAGGENEQFF

size: once
V: TRBV6-6
D: -
J: TRBJ2-3
DNA: TGTGCCAGCAGTTACCGTGGGGACACAGATAGGCAGTATTTT
CDR3: CASSYRGDTDRQYF

size: -
V: TRBV7-9
D: TRBD2
J: TRBJ2-1
DNA: TGTGCCACGTCACTAGCGGGAGGGCCAGGTGAGCAGTTCTTC
CDR3: CATSLAGGPGEQFF

size: -
V: TRBV6-2/TRBV6-3
D: TRBD2
J: TRBJ2-1
DNA: TGTGCCAGCAGTTCCAGAACCGGGACTAGCGGTAGCTCCTACAATGAGCAGTTCTTC
CDR3: CASSSRTGTSGSSYNEQFF

size: -
V: TRBV10-2
D: TRBD1
J: TRBJ1-3
DNA: TGCGCCAGCAGTATTTCCAGGGGGCAATCTGGAAACACCATATATTTT
CDR3: CASSISRGQSGNTIYF

size: many
V: TRBV7-8
D: TRBD1
J: TRBJ1-1
DNA: TGTGCCAGCAGCCTCGCCAGGGACAGGGAGAGCCCAAACACTGAAGCTTTCTTT
CDR3: CASSLARDRESPNTEAFF

size: -
V: TRBV19
D: TRBD1
J: TRBJ1-2
DNA: TGTGCCAGTAGTACGACAGGGCCCCCGAATAACTATGGCTACACCTTC
CDR3: CASSTTGPPNNYGYTF

size: many
V: TRBV7-9
D: TRBD1
J: TRBJ1-6
DNA: TGTGCCAGCAGCCCGTCCGGGACAGGGTCTGATTCACCCCTCCACTTT
CDR3: CASSPSGTGSDSPLHF

size: many
V: TRBV7-9
D: -
J: TRBJ1-2
DNA: TGTGCCAGCAGCTTAGCTGGAGACATCGGCTACACCTTC
CDR3: CASSLAGDIGYTF

size: few
V: TRBV2
D: TRBD1
J: TRBJ1-5
DNA: TGTGCCAGCAGGGGACAGAACCTCAATCAGCCCCAGCATTTT
CDR3: CASRGQNLNQPQHF

size: few
V: TRBV7-2
D: -
J: TRBJ1-1
DNA: TGTGCCAGCAGCTTAGTCTGGGGGCAGGGCACTGAAGCTTTCTTT
CDR3: CASSLVWGQGTEAFF

size: -
V: TRBV5-1
D: -
J: TRBJ1-5
DNA: TGCGCCAGCAGCCCGCACCCGACAGAACCGAATCAGCCCCAGCATTTT
CDR3: CASSPHPTEPNQPQHF

size: few
V: TRBV19
D: -
J: TRBJ2-7
DNA: TGTGCCAGTAGTATAGATCTGTGGACCTACGAGCAGTACTTC
CDR3: CASSIDLWTYEQYF

size: few
V: TRBV11-2
D: -
J: TRBJ1-5
DNA: TGTGCCAGCAGCCCTGTTATCGGTCAGCCCCAGCATTTT
CDR3: CASSPVIGQPQHF

size: -
V: TRBV23-1
D: TRBD1
J: TRBJ2-7
DNA: TGCGCCAGCAGTCAATCGTGTGTGGGACAGAGCCTCTACGAGCAGTACTTC
CDR3: CASSQSCVGQSLYEQYF

size: few
V: TRBV6-1
D: TRBD2
J: TRBJ2-5
DNA: TGTGCCAGCACCAAACCCGGGGGGAACCAAGAGACCCAGTACTTC
CDR3: CASTKPGGNQETQYF

size: few
V: TRBV6-1
D: -
J: TRBJ2-7
DNA: TGTGCCAGCAGCCTACAGCCGGGCCCCCAAACCTACGAGCAGTACTTC
CDR3: CASSLQPGPQTYEQYF

size: few
V: TRBV11-3
D: -
J: TRBJ1-1
DNA: TGTGCCAGCAGTCATCCAGGGACTGAAGCTTTCTTT
CDR3: CASSHPGTEAFF

size: few
V: TRBV7-8
D: TRBD1
J: TRBJ2-1
DNA: TGTGCCAGCACCTTCGGACAGGGGTTATACAATGAGCAGTTCTTC
CDR3: CASTFGQGLYNEQFF

size: -
V: TRBV6-2/TRBV6-3
D: -
J: TRBJ2-7
DNA: TGTGCCAGCAGTTACCAACGTAGCTACGAGCAGTACTTC
CDR3: CASSYQRSYEQYF

size: many
V: TRBV5-1
D: TRBD1
J: TRBJ2-2
DNA: TGCGCCAGCAGCGCCCTGGACAGGGAAAACACCGGGGAGCTGTTTTTT
CDR3: CASSALDRENTGELFF

size: few
V: TRBV7-9
D: -
J: TRBJ2-5
DNA: TGTGCCAGCAGCCAAGAGGGAGAGACCCAGTACTTC
CDR3: CASSQEGETQYF

size: -
V: TRBV5-8
D: TRBD2
J: TRBJ2-3
DNA: TGTGCCAGCAGCCCGGGACTAGTTCCAGATACGCAGTATTTT
CDR3: CASSPGLVPDTQYF

size: -
V: TRBV2
D: -
J: TRBJ1-6
DNA: TGTGCCAGCAGTGAAGGGGGTAATACCCTCCACTTT
CDR3: CASSEGGNTLHF

size: many
V: TRBV7-2
D: -
J: TRBJ2-2
DNA: TGTGCCAGCAGCCGAGCAGGGGCGGTCGGCGGGGAGCTGTTTTTT
CDR3: CASSRAGAVGGELFF

size: -
V: TRBV7-8
D: TRBD2
J: TRBJ2-1
DNA: TGTGCCAGCAGCACCGGGACTAGCGGGGGTCAGGCTGAGCAGTTCTTC
CDR3: CASSTGTSGGQAEQFF

size: few
V: TRBV6-5
D: -
J: TRBJ1-6
DNA: TGTGCCAGCAGTTACTCGGGGGGCGCAGGCTATAATTCACCCCTCCACTTT
CDR3: CASSYSGGAGYNSPLHF

size: -
V: TRBV15
D: -
J: TRBJ1-1
DNA: TGTGCCACCAGCAGAGATACATGGACTGAAGCTTTCTTT
CDR3: CATSRDTWTEAFF